The 32 T cell receptor beta chains below come from one sample, sequenced in a study of response to subunit inactivated influenza vaccine. TCRdb re-called the RT-PCR reads through MiXCR, storing one row per CDR3 protein. The data contain hundreds of thousands of distinct CDR3 sequences, 18% of them singletons. Source: PBMCs from blood, taken roughly 5 days after vaccination. The source is a man over 45 who received an inactivated influenza vaccine.

This clonotype was seen many times. The rearrangement uses TRBV5-5 and TRBJ2-5; possible D gene TRBD1, 6 bases. CDR1 and CDR2 (germline): SGHKS, YYEKEE (reference sequence). This CDR3 spans 15 amino acids. V lost 3 bases and J 2 bases, leaving 14 bases between the germline ends. CDR3 in DNA: TGTGCCAGCAGCTGGCCCAGGACAGCACAAGAGACCCAGTACTTC. Its translation: CASSWPRTAQETQYF.

In this sample, this clonotype turned up many times. The chain carries TRBV4-3 and TRBJ2-5; 8 bases match TRBD2. Losses at the gene ends were 1 base for V and 1 base for J; bases not matched to a gene: 14. The V gene's germline CDR1 is LGHNA and CDR2 YSLEER. The CDR3 spans 19 residues. The chain's CDR3 is CASSQGGSARAGVQETQYF. DNA for the CDR3: TGCGCCAGCAGCCAAGGGGGGTCGGCTCGAGCGGGAGTCCAAGAGACCCAGTACTTC.

This clonotype has more than one count but fewer than ten. The rearrangement links TRBV7-9 to TRBJ2-5; no clear D gene. V was trimmed by 1 base and J by 9 bases, leaving 12 bases between them. CDR1 is SEHNR, CDR2 FQNEAQ, per germline (reference sequence). The CDR3 totals 13 residues. The CDR3 nucleotides are TGTGCCAGCAGCTTAGTAGGCCTAACACCCCAGTACTTC. As protein: CASSLVGLTPQYF. Supplemented by reference TRBV7-9 and TRBJ2-5, the full variable domain reads DTGVSQNPRHKITKRGQNVTFRCDPISEHNRLYWYRQTLGQGPEFLTYFQNEAQLEKSRLLSDRFSAERPKGSFSTLEIQRTEQGDSAMYLCASSLVGLTPQYFGPGTRLLVL.

This clonotype has ten or more counts. The V gene is TRBV11-2, the J gene TRBJ2-7; D is undetermined. CDR3 length equals 11 residues. Looked up from germline, CDR1 is SGHAT and CDR2 is FQNNGV. V lost 8 bases and J 4 bases, leaving 9 bases between the germline ends. Here the CDR3 DNA reads TGTGCCAGCCGCGGACCTTACGAGCAGTACTTC. It translates to CASRGPYEQYF.

This clonotype was seen more than once but under ten times. V usage is TRBV6-2 or TRBV6-3 and J usage is TRBJ2-4, with TRBD2 as a possible D gene (5 bases). V lost 6 bases and J 0 bases, leaving 12 bases between the germline ends. Germline V gives CDR1 MNHEY, CDR2 SVGEGT. This CDR3 is 15 amino acids long. CDR3 nucleotides: TGTGCCAGCAGCTACGACGGGGTAGCCAAAAACATTCAGTACTTC. It translates to CASSYDGVAKNIQYF.

The rearrangement links TRBV7-3 to TRBJ2-2; perhaps TRBD2 as D (6 bases). Trimming took off 0 bases at V and 2 bases at J, with 13 bases between the two ends. The V gene's germline CDR1 is SGHTA and CDR2 FQGTGA. This CDR3 is built from 17 residues. DNA of the CDR3: TGTGCCAGCAGCTTAACTAGCGGCCAATTAAACACCGGGGAGCTGTTTTTT. It codes for CASSLTSGQLNTGELFF.

CDR3 sequence reads: CASSQESGGPYEQYF. In DNA form, the CDR3 reads TGTGCCAGCAGCCAAGAATCCGGGGGGCCCTACGAGCAGTACTTC. This rearrangement joins TRBV4-2 to TRBJ2-7; D is perhaps TRBD2 (7 bases). Germline CDR1 and CDR2: LGHNA and YNFKEQ. This CDR3 contains 15 residues. Trimming left V 0 bases short and J 2 bases short, with 11 bases between.

This sequence joins TRBV6-1 and TRBJ1-5; D is possibly TRBD1 (5 bases). CDR3 length: 13 amino acids. Germline CDR1 is MNHNS and CDR2 is SASEGT. The V end was cut by 5 bases, the J end by 8 bases, with 13 bases between. CDR3 nucleotides: TGTGCCAGCAGTATGACAGTCGATGAGCCCCAGCATTTT. It yields the protein CASSMTVDEPQHF.

This sequence joins TRBV24-1 and TRBJ2-3; 14 nucleotides match TRBD2. Per germline, CDR1 KGHDR and CDR2 SFDVKD. The CDR3 is 18 residues long. The V segment lost 3 bases and the J segment 1 base; nucleotides outside the gene matches: 5. CDR3 DNA: TGTGCCACCAGTGATCCCGAGGGACTAGCGGGAGGCACAGATACGCAGTATTTT. The encoded protein is CATSDPEGLAGGTDTQYF.

V usage is TRBV6-2 or TRBV6-3 and J usage is TRBJ1-2, with 9 bases aligning to TRBD1. Germline CDR1 MNHEY, CDR2 SVGEGT. After removal of 2 bases from V and 4 bases from J, the junction contained 8 bases not matched to a gene. There are 16 residues in the CDR3. The CDR3 DNA reads TGTGCCAGCAGTTACGGGACAGGGAACGACCTCTATGGCTACACCTTC. Translation gives CASSYGTGNDLYGYTF.

This clonotype has just a few counts. The rearrangement uses TRBV11-1 and TRBJ2-3, with D possibly TRBD2 on 6 matching bases. The CDR3 runs 13 residues. Trimming removed 4 bases from V and 5 bases from J, with 10 bases in between. Germline-derived CDR1 and CDR2 are SGHAT and FQDESV (reference sequence). The CDR3 coding sequence is TGTGCCAGCAGCTCGACTAGTCGAGATACGCAGTATTTT. Residues: CASSSTSRDTQYF.

Points on this clonotype: A read error may account for a junction end that differs from germline. The rearrangement joins TRBV14 to TRBJ2-1; D is possibly TRBD1 (6 bases). The germline V gene has CDR1 SGHDN and CDR2 FVKESK. The length of the CDR3 is 17 residues. The CDR3 nucleotides are TGTGCCAGTAGCCGAGACCTTAGAGGGGGTTCCTACAATGAGCAGTTCTTC. Its protein product is CASSRDLRGGSYNEQFF.

The rearrangement uses TRBV5-1 and TRBJ2-1, with a weak D call TRBD2 (5 bases). The germline V and J ends were trimmed by 6 bases and 8 bases, with 12 bases remaining between them. This CDR3 is built from 12 residues. The V gene's germline CDR1 is SGHRS and CDR2 YFSETQ. The CDR3: CASTRGIDEQFF. The CDR3 DNA follows: TGCGCCAGCACCCGGGGTATAGATGAGCAGTTCTTC.

This clonotype was detected many times. The CDR3 DNA is TGTGCCAGCTGGGAGGGGGCGCGTGGCTACACCTTC. Protein product: CASWEGARGYTF. The chain employs TRBV12-3 or TRBV12-4 and TRBJ1-2; TRBD1 agrees at 7 bases. The CDR3 runs 12 residues. The trim removed 8 bases at V and 7 bases at J, leaving 7 bases unmatched.

This clonotype was seen only a few times. V is TRBV12-3 or TRBV12-4 and J is TRBJ2-1; 12 nucleotides agree with TRBD2. The CDR3 totals 17 residues. The trim removed 6 bases at V and 8 bases at J, leaving 14 bases unmatched. The CDR3 DNA reads as TGTGCCAGCAGACTTTCCTCTAGCGGGGGGGCCGGATATGAGCAGTTCTTC. Translation: CASRLSSSGGAGYEQFF.

The chain carries TRBV29-1 and TRBJ1-2; the D is unclear. The CDR3 extends over 13 amino acids. The ends were cut back, 6 bases at V and 4 bases at J, with 15 bases in the middle. Germline CDR1 and CDR2: SQVTM and ANQGSEA. For the CDR3, the DNA is TGCAGCGTCACACCGGGCTACAGCTATGGCTACACCTTC. This codes for CSVTPGYSYGYTF.

This clonotype was observed a few times. The rearrangement joins TRBV5-1 to TRBJ2-2; the match to TRBD2 covers 8 bases. J was trimmed by 2 bases and V by 4 bases; bases with no gene match: 7. Germline assignment: CDR1 SGHRS and CDR2 YFSETQ. This CDR3 has 16 amino acids. The CDR3: CASSRSGDQNTGELFF. The DNA for the CDR3 is TGCGCCAGCAGCCGTAGCGGGGACCAAAACACCGGGGAGCTGTTTTTT. The full variable domain, with the rest looked up from reference TRBV5-1 and TRBJ2-2, is KAGVTQTPRYLIKTRGQQVTLSCSPISGHRSVSWYQQTPGQGLQFLFEYFSETQRNKGNFPGRFSGRQFSNSRSEMNVSTLELGDSALYLCASSRSGDQNTGELFFGEGSRLTVL.

This clonotype was detected only a few times. The chain employs TRBV6-2 or TRBV6-3 and TRBJ2-3; the match to TRBD2 covers 10 bases. This CDR3 has 18 residues. Germline V gives CDR1 MNHEY, CDR2 SVGEGT. Trimming took 3 bases from V and 2 from J; bases not matched to a gene: 11. CDR3 bases: TGTGCCAGCAGTTATGAGCGGGGGGGCCGTACCACCACAGATACGCAGTATTTT. Residues: CASSYERGGRTTTDTQYF.

This clonotype was detected a few times. The chain recombines TRBV6-5 with TRBJ1-5; 8 bases match TRBD1. The germline CDR1 and CDR2 sequences are MNHEY and SVGAGI. This CDR3 is 19 amino acids long. V was clipped by 2 bases and J by 6 bases; unmatched bases: 18. The CDR3 bases are TGTGCCAGCAGTTACCACCTAGCAGGACAGGGTTTAACGGGTCAGCCCCAGCATTTT. Its translation is CASSYHLAGQGLTGQPQHF.

This clonotype has only a few counts. The J gene is TRBJ2-2, the V gene TRBV14; the D is unclear. CDR3 size: 13 residues. Germline values: CDR1 SGHDN, CDR2 FVKESK. V was trimmed by 2 bases and J by 8 bases, leaving 9 bases between them. CDR3 loop: CASSQYYRGELFF. The DNA for the CDR3 is TGTGCCAGCAGCCAATACTATAGAGGGGAGCTGTTTTTT.

This chain uses TRBV6-1 with TRBJ2-7; D is tentatively TRBD1 or TRBD2 (6 bases each). The germline V gene encodes CDR1 MNHNS and CDR2 SASEGT. V lost 6 bases, J lost 4 bases, and 16 bases lay in between. The CDR3 sequence is 14 residues long. The CDR3 loop reads CASSRTRGGYEQYF. As DNA, the CDR3 is TGTGCCAGCAGCCGAACCAGGGGAGGTTACGAGCAGTACTTC.

About this clonotype itself: An end of the junction does not agree with germline; a read error may underlie this. The chain is built from TRBV12-3 or TRBV12-4 and TRBJ1-2; the D gene is possibly TRBD1 (6 bases). This CDR3 has 13 amino acids. CDR3 loop: CASSDRRPEGYSF. For the CDR3, the DNA is TGTGCCAGCAGTGACAGGCGTCCGGAAGGCTACTCCTTC.

The V gene is TRBV12-3 or TRBV12-4, the J gene TRBJ2-1, with no clear D. The CDR3 consists of 16 residues. V was pared by 2 bases and J by 9 bases, with 20 bases between. The CDR3 loop is CASSLRTKVSFPEQFF. In DNA form, the CDR3 reads TGTGCCAGCAGTTTAAGGACGAAAGTATCTTTCCCTGAGCAGTTCTTC.

The chain has TRBV2 and TRBJ2-2, with D possibly matching TRBD1 (6 bases). Germline V lookup: CDR1 SNHLY, CDR2 FYNNEI. CDR3 length: 15 residues. V was trimmed by 6 bases and J by 2 bases, leaving 13 bases between them. CDR3 amino acids: CASRESTGNTGELFF. CDR3 nucleotide sequence: TGTGCCAGCAGGGAGTCGACAGGCAACACCGGGGAGCTGTTTTTT.

Many counts were recorded for this clonotype. DNA of the CDR3: TGCAGCGTTGCTGCGGTTACCCAAGAGACCCAGTACTTC. This codes for CSVAAVTQETQYF. The V call is TRBV29-1, the J call TRBJ2-5, with D unresolved. Germline V lookup: CDR1 SQVTM, CDR2 ANQGSEA. V was pared by 4 bases and J by 1 base, with 10 bases between. CDR3 length: 13 residues.

This clonotype was found many times. The chain is built from TRBV20-1 and TRBJ2-1; the match to TRBD1 covers 8 bases. The CDR3 covers 14 residues. V trimming: 8 bases; J trimming: 7 bases; junction bases outside the gene matches: 13. Germline CDR1 is DFQATT and CDR2 is SNEGSKA (reference sequence). CDR3 DNA sequence: TGCAGTTTCAGGACAGGGTATTTGGGAAATGAGCAGTTCTTC. Its protein is CSFRTGYLGNEQFF.

V and J are TRBV30 and TRBJ1-4, with D uncertain. The CDR3 runs to 13 residues. V was trimmed by 1 base and J by 7 bases, leaving 10 bases between them. CDR1 GTSNPN and CDR2 SVGIG come from the germline V gene (reference sequence). The CDR3 DNA sequence: TGTGCCTGGAGTGGAAGGGCTGTTGAAAAACTGTTTTTT. It specifies CAWSGRAVEKLFF.

This clonotype was detected a few times. The V gene is TRBV28, the J gene TRBJ2-7, with 8 bases that match TRBD2. The CDR3 totals 15 residues. After removal of 6 bases from V and 4 bases from J, the junction contained 11 bases not matched to a gene. The germline CDR1 and CDR2 sequences are MDHEN and SYDVKM. The CDR3 spells CASSPGGRVDYEQYF. In DNA form, the CDR3 reads TGTGCCAGCAGCCCGGGAGGGCGGGTGGATTACGAGCAGTACTTC.

This clonotype was seen a few times. J is TRBJ2-3 and V is TRBV6-1, with TRBD2 matching over 15 bases. Germline assignment: CDR1 MNHNS and CDR2 SASEGT. V dropped 5 bases and J dropped 5; count of bases not matched to a gene: 5. The CDR3 is 16 amino acids. The CDR3 sequence is CASSRTSGRVVDTQYF. The CDR3 DNA reads as TGTGCCAGCAGTAGGACTAGCGGGAGGGTGGTAGATACGCAGTATTTT.

The V call is TRBV12-3 or TRBV12-4, the J call TRBJ1-1, with 7 bases matching TRBD1. Trimming cost V 2 bases and J 3 bases; bases outside gene matches: 3. The CDR3 runs 14 residues. This CDR3 reads CASSLYTGDTEAFF. The CDR3 DNA reads as TGTGCCAGCAGTTTATATACAGGGGACACTGAAGCTTTCTTT.

This clonotype has a handful of counts. V usage is TRBV29-1 and J usage is TRBJ2-7; D could derive from TRBD1 or TRBD2 (5 bases each). This CDR3 has 15 residues. From germline, CDR1 is SQVTM and CDR2 ANQGSEA. V was pared by 6 bases and J by 0 bases, with 18 bases between. The CDR3 reads CSVTKPGRNSYEQYF. CDR3 sequence (DNA): TGCAGCGTCACGAAACCGGGACGCAACTCCTACGAGCAGTACTTC.

This clonotype showed up just a few times. V usage is TRBV12-3 or TRBV12-4 and J usage is TRBJ2-1, with D maybe TRBD2 (6 bases). The CDR3 consists of 14 residues. V was pared by 4 bases and J by 8 bases, with 15 bases between. The CDR3 loop is CASSYGTPPHEQFF. CDR3 nucleotides: TGTGCCAGCAGTTACGGGACTCCCCCCCATGAGCAGTTCTTC.